Presented here are 18 T cell receptor beta chains from one specimen sequenced in a study of shared clonotypes between healthy human individuals. The data were produced by immunoSEQ multiplex PCR, yet TCRdb's version contains in-frame clones alone and is incomplete. The sample lists 550,000 to 850,000 clones, around 70% occurring once. The sample comprised memory CD4+ T cells sorted from blood. Subset indicated: CD45RA-negative fraction. The source is a woman aged 30 to 39 in good health.

This sequence joins TRBV6-6 and TRBJ2-1; no clear D. Germline V gene lookup returns CDR1 MNHNY and CDR2 SVGAGI (reference sequence). The CDR3 spans 12 residues. V lost 2 bases to trimming and J lost 6 bases, with 5 bases between them. CDR3 in amino acids: CASSYTTNEQFF. As DNA, the CDR3 is TGTGCCAGCAGTTACACGACCAATGAGCAGTTCTTC.

This clone has a handful of counts. This chain joins TRBV6-1 and TRBJ2-1; D might be TRBD2 (7 bases). Germline V gene lookup returns CDR1 MNHNS and CDR2 SASEGT. The CDR3 sequence is 14 residues long. The V and J ends lost 6 bases and 10 bases respectively, with 19 bases between them. CDR3 DNA sequence: TGTGCCAGCAGAACCTACATAGGGGGGGAAGAGCAGTTCTTC. Residues: CASRTYIGGEEQFF.

This chain uses TRBV18 with TRBJ2-2, with unresolved D. The CDR3 runs to 15 residues. Deletions cut 4 bases from V and 0 bases from J, with 9 bases between. Per germline, CDR1 KGHSH and CDR2 LQKENI. CDR3 nucleotide sequence: TGTGCCAGCTCACGCCAGCTAACGAACACCGGGGAGCTGTTTTTT. This sequence encodes CASSRQLTNTGELFF. Complete variable domain (other parts from reference TRBV18 and TRBJ2-2): NAGVMQNPRHLVRRRGQEARLRCSPMKGHSHVYWYRQLPEEGLKFMVYLQKENIIDESGMPKERFSAEFPKEGPSILRIQQVVRGDSAAYFCASSRQLTNTGELFFGEGSRLTVL.

The chain combines TRBV28 with TRBJ2-1; weak D call: TRBD1 (6 bases). V lost 6 bases and J lost 6, with 21 bases in between. Germline lookup yields CDR1 MDHEN and CDR2 SYDVKM. The CDR3 is 16 amino acids. The CDR3 protein is CASRAQGSRVVNEQFF. The CDR3 coding sequence is TGTGCCAGCAGGGCACAGGGTTCCCGGGTGGTCAATGAGCAGTTCTTC.

This clone appeared a few times. The chain recombines TRBV18 with TRBJ2-5, with a possible D match to TRBD1 (5 bases). Trimming took 4 bases from V and 3 from J, leaving 12 bases between them. The CDR3 has 14 amino acids. Germline CDR1 reads KGHSH; CDR2 reads LQKENI. CDR3 sequence reads: CASSRAQTEETQYF. In DNA form, the CDR3 reads TGTGCCAGCTCACGAGCGCAGACAGAAGAGACCCAGTACTTC.

The chain uses TRBV19 and TRBJ2-2; the D gene is possibly TRBD2 (7 bases). CDR3 length equals 15 residues. CDR1 is LNHDA, CDR2 SQIVND, per germline (reference sequence). Trimming stripped 4 bases from V and 2 bases from J, with 11 bases between. The CDR3 here is CASSTGEGNTGELFF. CDR3 nucleotides: TGTGCCAGTAGTACAGGGGAGGGTAACACCGGGGAGCTGTTTTTT. The whole variable domain, filled in from reference TRBV19 and TRBJ2-2, reads DGGITQSPKYLFRKEGQNVTLSCEQNLNHDAMYWYRQDPGQGLRLIYYSQIVNDFQKGDIAEGYSVSREKKESFPLTVTSAQKNPTAFYLCASSTGEGNTGELFFGEGSRLTVL.

This clone was detected only a few times. This sequence joins TRBV5-1 and TRBJ1-2, with 7 bases aligning to TRBD1. Germline CDR1 and CDR2: SGHRS and YFSETQ. Trimming took 0 bases from V and 5 from J; bases not matched to a gene: 10. The CDR3 loop spans 16 amino acids. CDR3 residues: CASSLETGQIFYGYTF. CDR3 DNA: TGCGCCAGCAGCTTGGAGACGGGACAGATTTTTTATGGCTACACCTTC.

The chain links TRBV5-1 to TRBJ2-2, with D uncertain. The CDR3 consists of 15 residues. V shed 3 bases and J shed 5 bases, with 14 bases lying between them. The germline gives CDR1 SGHRS, CDR2 YFSETQ. CDR3 loop: CASSSGPSGTGELFF. CDR3 bases: TGCGCCAGCAGCTCTGGGCCTAGTGGAACCGGGGAGCTGTTTTTT.

The chain couples TRBV28 to TRBJ2-1, with 7 bases that match TRBD1. V dropped 7 bases and J dropped 2; count of bases not matched to a gene: 5. The CDR3 runs to 14 residues. The V gene's germline CDR1 is MDHEN and CDR2 SYDVKM. The CDR3: CASKLGTAYNEQFF. For the CDR3, the DNA is TGTGCCAGCAAGCTTGGGACAGCCTACAATGAGCAGTTCTTC.

The rearrangement uses TRBV28 and TRBJ2-2, with TRBD2 matching over 11 bases. Germline-derived CDR1 and CDR2 are MDHEN and SYDVKM. This CDR3 has 17 amino acids. The ends lost 1 base at V and 2 bases at J; junction bases unmatched: 3. CDR3 region: CASSLSRLAGNTGELFF. CDR3 sequence (DNA): TGTGCCAGCAGTTTATCGAGACTAGCGGGAAACACCGGGGAGCTGTTTTTT.

The rearrangement uses TRBV27 and TRBJ1-2; 8 bases align to TRBD1. The germline gives CDR1 MNHEY, CDR2 SMNVEV (reference sequence). The CDR3 contains 13 residues. J was trimmed by 3 bases and V by 4 bases; bases with no gene match: 1. As DNA, the CDR3 is TGTGCCAGCAGTTCGGACAGGGACTATGGCTACACCTTC. Protein: CASSSDRDYGYTF.

This clone appeared once. The chain is built from TRBV7-9 and TRBJ1-2; the D is unclear. V was cut by 2 bases and J by 7 bases, with 8 bases left in between. The CDR3 is made up of 12 amino acids. Germline CDR1 is SEHNR and CDR2 is FQNEAQ (reference sequence). The CDR3 loop is CASSLIEGGYTF. The CDR3, as DNA: TGTGCCAGCAGCTTAATCGAGGGTGGCTACACCTTC.

This chain links TRBV25-1 with TRBJ1-4; no clear D. This CDR3 is built from 17 residues. Germline V gene sequence: CDR1 MGHDK, CDR2 SYGVNS. The ends were cut back, 2 bases at V and 3 bases at J, with 16 bases in the middle. CDR3 DNA: TGTGCCAGCAGTGAAGCCCTCAAACGGGCCTCTAATGAAAAACTGTTTTTT. It encodes CASSEALKRASNEKLFF.

In the case of this clone: Other DNA sequences in this specimen translate into the identical CDR3. The chain joins TRBV18 to TRBJ1-3; D is unresolved. Trimming removed 0 bases at V and 1 base at J, with 4 bases between. The CDR3 spans 14 residues. Germline V gene data show CDR1 as KGHSH and CDR2 as LQKENI. CDR3 nucleotides: TGTGCCAGCTCACCACCGGGATCTGGAAACACCATATATTTT. It codes for CASSPPGSGNTIYF.

CDR3 region: CASSATGSYQETQYF. As DNA, the CDR3 is TGTGCCAGCAGTGCGACAGGGTCCTACCAAGAGACCCAGTACTTC. The rearrangement joins TRBV2 to TRBJ2-5, with TRBD1 identical over 7 bases. The ends lost 4 bases at V and 0 bases at J; junction bases unmatched: 5. The germline gives CDR1 SNHLY, CDR2 FYNNEI. The CDR3 consists of 15 residues.

The chain uses TRBV25-1 and TRBJ2-3, with D possibly matching TRBD2 (6 bases). Germline CDR1 reads MGHDK; CDR2 reads SYGVNS. V lost 3 bases to trimming and J lost 6 bases, with 22 bases between them. The CDR3 loop spans 17 amino acids. As DNA, the CDR3 is TGTGCCAGCAGTGATCGGCTAGCCGGGAGTGTAGTGGATACGCAGTATTTT. Its protein product is CASSDRLAGSVVDTQYF.

The sample holds a few counts of this clone. The J gene is TRBJ2-1, the V gene TRBV9, with a tentative D call TRBD1 (6 bases). Germline V lookup: CDR1 SGDLS, CDR2 YYNGEE. The germline V and J ends were trimmed by 0 bases and 15 bases, with 16 bases remaining between them. The CDR3 consists of 13 residues. This CDR3 is CASSVELKRGMFF. The CDR3 nucleotides are TGTGCCAGCAGCGTAGAGTTGAAGAGGGGGATGTTCTTC.

The rearrangement links TRBV7-9 to TRBJ2-3, with D perhaps matching TRBD2 (6 bases). This CDR3 has 14 residues. The V end was cut by 5 bases, the J end by 11 bases, with 20 bases between. CDR1 and CDR2 from the germline V gene are SEHNR and FQNEAQ (reference sequence). CDR3 bases: TGTGCCAGCAGCCGAGACTACCGGCGGGAAGAGCAGTATTTT. It yields the protein CASSRDYRREEQYF.